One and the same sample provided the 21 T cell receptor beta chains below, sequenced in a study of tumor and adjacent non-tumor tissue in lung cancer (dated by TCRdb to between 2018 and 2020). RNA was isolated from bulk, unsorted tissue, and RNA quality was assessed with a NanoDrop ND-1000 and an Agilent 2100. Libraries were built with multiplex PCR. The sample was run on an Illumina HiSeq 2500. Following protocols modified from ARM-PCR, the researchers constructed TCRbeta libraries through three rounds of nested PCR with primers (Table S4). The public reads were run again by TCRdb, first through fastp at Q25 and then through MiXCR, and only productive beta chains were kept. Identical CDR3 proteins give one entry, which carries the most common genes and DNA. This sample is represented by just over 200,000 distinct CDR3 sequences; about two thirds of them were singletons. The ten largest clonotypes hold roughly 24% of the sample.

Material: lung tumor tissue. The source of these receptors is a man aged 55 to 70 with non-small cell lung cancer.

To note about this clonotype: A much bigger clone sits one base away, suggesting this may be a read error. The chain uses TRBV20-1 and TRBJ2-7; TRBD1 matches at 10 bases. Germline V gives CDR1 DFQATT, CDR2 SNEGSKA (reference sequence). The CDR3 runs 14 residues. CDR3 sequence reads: CSARDRGPSCEQYF. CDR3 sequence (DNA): TGCAGTGCGCGGGACAGGGGCCCTTCCTGCGAGCAGTACTTC.

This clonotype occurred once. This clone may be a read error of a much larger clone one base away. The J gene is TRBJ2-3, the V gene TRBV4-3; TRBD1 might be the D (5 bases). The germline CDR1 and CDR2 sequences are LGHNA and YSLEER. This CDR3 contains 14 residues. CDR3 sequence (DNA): TGCGCCAGAAGCCAGGCAGGGCGACAAGATACGCAGTATTTT. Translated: CARSQAGRQDTQYF.

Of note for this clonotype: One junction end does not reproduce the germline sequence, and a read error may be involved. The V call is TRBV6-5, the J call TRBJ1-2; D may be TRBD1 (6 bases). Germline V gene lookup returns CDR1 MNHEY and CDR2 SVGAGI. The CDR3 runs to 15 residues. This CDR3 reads CTSSTLQGRDYGYTF. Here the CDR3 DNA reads TGTACCAGCAGTACCCTACAGGGAAGAGACTATGGCTACACCTTC.

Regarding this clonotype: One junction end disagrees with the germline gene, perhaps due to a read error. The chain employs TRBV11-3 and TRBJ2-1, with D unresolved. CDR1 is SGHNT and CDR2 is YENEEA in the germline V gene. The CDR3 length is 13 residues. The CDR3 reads CASSSDGLNEEFF. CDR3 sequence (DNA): TGTGCCAGCAGTTCCGACGGATTGAATGAGGAGTTCTTC.

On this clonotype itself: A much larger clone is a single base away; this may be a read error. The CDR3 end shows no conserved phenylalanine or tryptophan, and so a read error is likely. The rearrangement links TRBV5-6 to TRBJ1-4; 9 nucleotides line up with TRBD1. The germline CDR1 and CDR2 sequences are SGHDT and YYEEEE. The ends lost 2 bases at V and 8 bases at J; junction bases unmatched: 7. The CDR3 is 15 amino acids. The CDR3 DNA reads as TGTGCCAGCAGCTTTCCGGGACAGGGAGTGGAAAAACTGTTTTAT. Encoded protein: CASSFPGQGVEKLFY.

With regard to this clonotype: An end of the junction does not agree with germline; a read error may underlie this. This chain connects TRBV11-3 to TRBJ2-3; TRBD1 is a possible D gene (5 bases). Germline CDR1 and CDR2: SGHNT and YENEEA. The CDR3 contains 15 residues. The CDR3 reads CASSLMLGQPDTPYF. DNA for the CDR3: TGTGCCAGTAGCTTAATGTTGGGGCAGCCAGATACGCCGTATTTT.

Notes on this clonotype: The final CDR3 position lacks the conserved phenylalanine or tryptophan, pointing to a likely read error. In DNA, the CDR3 is TGTGCCAGCAGCCCACAGGCTGGCCATGAGACCCAGTACTTG. As protein: CASSPQAGHETQYL. The rearrangement uses TRBV7-9 and TRBJ2-5; tentatively, D is TRBD1 (5 bases). Germline CDR1 is SEHNR and CDR2 is FQNEAQ (reference sequence). This CDR3 is 14 amino acids long. V was pared by 5 bases and J by 5 bases, with 15 bases between.

This chain's CDR3 is CARTQDRQITNEKLFF. The DNA of the CDR3 is TGCGCCCGCACCCAAGATCGGCAGATTACTAATGAAAAACTGTTTTTT. The V call is TRBV4-1, the J call TRBJ1-4; no clear D. The CDR3 is made up of 16 amino acids. Looked up from germline, CDR1 is MGHRA and CDR2 is YSYEKL. The V and J ends lost 11 bases and 2 bases respectively, with 21 bases between them.

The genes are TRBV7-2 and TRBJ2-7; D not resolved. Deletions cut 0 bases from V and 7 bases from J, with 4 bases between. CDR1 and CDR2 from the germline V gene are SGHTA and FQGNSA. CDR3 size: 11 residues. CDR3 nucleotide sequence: TGTGCCAGCAGCTTAGCGCAAGAGCAGTACTTC. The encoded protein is CASSLAQEQYF. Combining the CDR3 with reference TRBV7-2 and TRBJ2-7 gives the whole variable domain GAGVSQSPSNKVTEKGKDVELRCDPISGHTALYWYRQSLGQGLEFLIYFQGNSAPDKSGLPSDRFSAERTGGSVSTLTIQRTQQEDSAVYLCASSLAQEQYFGPGTRLTVT.

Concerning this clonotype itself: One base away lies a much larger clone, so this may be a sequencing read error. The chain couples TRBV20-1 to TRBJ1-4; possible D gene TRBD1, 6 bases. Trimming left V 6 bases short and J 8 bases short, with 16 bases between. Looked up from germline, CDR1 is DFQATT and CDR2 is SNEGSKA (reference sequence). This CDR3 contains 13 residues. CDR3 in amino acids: CSAPSRGEEKLFF. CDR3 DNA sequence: TGCAGTGCCCCGTCTAGGGGGGAGGAAAAACTGTTTTTT.

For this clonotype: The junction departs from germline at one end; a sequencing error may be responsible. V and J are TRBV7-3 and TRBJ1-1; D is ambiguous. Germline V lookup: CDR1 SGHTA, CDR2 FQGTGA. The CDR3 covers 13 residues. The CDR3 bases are TGTACCAGCAGCTTCGAAGGGTCCACTGAAGCTTTCTTT. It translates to CTSSFEGSTEAFF. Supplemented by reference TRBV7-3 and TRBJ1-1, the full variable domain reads GAGVSQTPSNKVTEKGKYVELRCDPISGHTALYWYRQSLGQGPEFLIYFQGTGAADDSGLPNDRFFAVRPEGSVSTLKIQRTERGDSAVYLCTSSFEGSTEAFFGQGTRLTVV.

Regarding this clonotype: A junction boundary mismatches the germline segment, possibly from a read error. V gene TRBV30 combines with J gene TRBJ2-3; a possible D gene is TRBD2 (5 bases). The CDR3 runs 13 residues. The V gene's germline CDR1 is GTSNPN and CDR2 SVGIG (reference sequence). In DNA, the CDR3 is TGTGCCTGGAGTCTCGGGATCACAGATACGCAGCTTTTT. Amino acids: CAWSLGITDTQLF.

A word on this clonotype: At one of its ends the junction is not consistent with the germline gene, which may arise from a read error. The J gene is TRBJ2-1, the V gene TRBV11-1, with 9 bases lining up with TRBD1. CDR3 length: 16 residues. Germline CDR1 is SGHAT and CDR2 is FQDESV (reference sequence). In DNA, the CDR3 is TGTGCCAGCAACTTTTCCGGACAGGGGATACCCTACGAGCAGCTATTC. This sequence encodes CASNFSGQGIPYEQLF. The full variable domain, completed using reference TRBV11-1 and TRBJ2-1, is EAEVAQSPRYKITEKSQAVAFWCDPISGHATLYWYRQILGQGPELLVQFQDESVVDDSQLPKDRFSAERLKGVDSTLKIQPAELGDSAMYLCASNFSGQGIPYEQLFGPGTRLTVL.

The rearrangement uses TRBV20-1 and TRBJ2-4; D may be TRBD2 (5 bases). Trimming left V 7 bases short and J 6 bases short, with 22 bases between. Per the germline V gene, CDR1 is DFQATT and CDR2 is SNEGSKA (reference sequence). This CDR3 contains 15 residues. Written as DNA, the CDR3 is TGCAGTGACAAGGTGGAGAGTGGAGGCGGAAACATTCAGTACTTC. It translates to CSDKVESGGGNIQYF.

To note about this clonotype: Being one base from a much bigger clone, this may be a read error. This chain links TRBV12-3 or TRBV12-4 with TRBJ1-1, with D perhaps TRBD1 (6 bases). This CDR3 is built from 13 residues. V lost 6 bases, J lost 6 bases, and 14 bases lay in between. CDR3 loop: CASSPNQGSEAFF. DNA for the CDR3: TGTGCCAGCAGCCCAAATCAGGGGTCTGAAGCTTTCTTT.

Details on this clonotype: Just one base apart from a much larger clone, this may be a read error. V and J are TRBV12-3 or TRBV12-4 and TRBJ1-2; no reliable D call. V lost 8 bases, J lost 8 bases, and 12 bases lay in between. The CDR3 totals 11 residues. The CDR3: CASEGGSGYTF. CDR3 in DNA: TGTGCCAGCGAAGGAGGGAGCGGCTACACCTTC.

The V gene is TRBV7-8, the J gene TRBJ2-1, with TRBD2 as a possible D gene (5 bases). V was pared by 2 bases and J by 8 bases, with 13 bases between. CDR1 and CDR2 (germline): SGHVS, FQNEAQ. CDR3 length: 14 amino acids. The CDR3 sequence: CASSLRTGTHEQFF. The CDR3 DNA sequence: TGTGCCAGCAGCTTAAGGACTGGCACACATGAGCAGTTCTTC.

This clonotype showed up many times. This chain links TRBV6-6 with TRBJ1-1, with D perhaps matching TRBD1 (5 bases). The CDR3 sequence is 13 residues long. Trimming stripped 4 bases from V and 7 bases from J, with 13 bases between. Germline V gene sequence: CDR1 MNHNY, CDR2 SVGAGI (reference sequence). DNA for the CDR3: TGTGCCAGCAGTTCGCGGCAGGGCGGTGAAGCTTTCTTT. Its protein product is CASSSRQGGEAFF.

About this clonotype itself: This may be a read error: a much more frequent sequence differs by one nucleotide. DNA for the CDR3: TGTGCCAGCAGCCGAGAGTCCTATGGCTACACCTTC. Its translation: CASSRESYGYTF. The rearrangement uses TRBV4-2 and TRBJ1-2; D is unclear. The CDR3 extends over 12 amino acids. Looked up from germline, CDR1 is LGHNA and CDR2 is YNFKEQ. The V end lost 4 bases, the J end lost 4 bases, and 7 bases lay between the germline ends.

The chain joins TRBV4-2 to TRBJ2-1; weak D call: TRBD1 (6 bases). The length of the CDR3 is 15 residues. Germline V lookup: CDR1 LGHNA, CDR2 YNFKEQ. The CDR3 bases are TGTGGCAACAGCCAAGGGGGAAACTCCTACAATGAGCAGTTCTTC. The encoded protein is CGNSQGGNSYNEQFF.

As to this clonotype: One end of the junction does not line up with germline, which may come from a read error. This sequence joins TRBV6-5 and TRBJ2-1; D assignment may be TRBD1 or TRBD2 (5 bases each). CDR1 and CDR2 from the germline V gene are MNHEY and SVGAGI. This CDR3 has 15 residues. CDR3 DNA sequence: TGTGCCAGCAGTTACCTCGGGGCTAGAGCCAATGACCAGTTCTTC. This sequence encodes CASSYLGARANDQFF.